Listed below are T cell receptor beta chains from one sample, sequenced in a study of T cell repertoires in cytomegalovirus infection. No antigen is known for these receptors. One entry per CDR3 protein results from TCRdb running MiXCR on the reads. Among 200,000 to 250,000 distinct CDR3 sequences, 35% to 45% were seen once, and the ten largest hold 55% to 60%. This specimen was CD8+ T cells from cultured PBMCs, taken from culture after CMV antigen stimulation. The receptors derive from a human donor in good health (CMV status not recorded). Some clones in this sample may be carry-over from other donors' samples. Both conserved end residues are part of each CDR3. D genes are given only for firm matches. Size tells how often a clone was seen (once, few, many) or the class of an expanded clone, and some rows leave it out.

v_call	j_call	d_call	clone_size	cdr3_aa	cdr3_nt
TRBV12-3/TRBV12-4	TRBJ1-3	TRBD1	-	CASSFPRGQGTNTIYF	TGTGCCAGCAGTTTTCCGCGAGGACAGGGAACAAACACCATATATTTT
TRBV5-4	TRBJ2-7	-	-	CASSLGQSPDEQYF	TGTGCCAGCAGCTTGGGACAGTCTCCGGACGAGCAGTACTTC
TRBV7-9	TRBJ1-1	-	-	CASSLTGRDTEAFF	TGTGCCAGCAGCTTGACGGGCCGGGACACTGAAGCTTTCTTT
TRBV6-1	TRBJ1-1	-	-	CASSGISVTEAFF	TGTGCCAGCAGTGGAATTTCTGTCACTGAAGCTTTCTTT
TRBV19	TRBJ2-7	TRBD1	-	CASSTTGGEPLYEQYF	TGTGCCAGTAGTACCACAGGGGGCGAACCCCTATACGAGCAGTACTTC
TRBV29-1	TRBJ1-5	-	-	CSAWDPISNQPQHF	TGCAGCGCTTGGGATCCTATTAGCAATCAGCCCCAGCATTTT
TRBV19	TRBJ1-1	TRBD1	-	CASSIVEGATEAFF	TGTGCCAGTAGTATAGTGGAGGGGGCCACTGAAGCTTTCTTT
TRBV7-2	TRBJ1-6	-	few	CASSHTGTDNSPLHF	TGTGCCAGCAGCCACACCGGGACCGATAATTCACCCCTCCACTTT
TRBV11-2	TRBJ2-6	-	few	CASSSDIANVLTF	TGTGCCAGCAGCTCAGACATAGCCAACGTCCTGACTTTC
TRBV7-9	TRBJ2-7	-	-	CASSPQEGPAYEQYF	TGTGCCAGCAGCCCCCAGGAAGGCCCGGCCTACGAGCAGTACTTC
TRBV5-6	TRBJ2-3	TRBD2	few	CASSLQLAGVTDTQYF	TGTGCCAGCAGCCTTCAACTAGCGGGAGTTACAGATACGCAGTATTTT
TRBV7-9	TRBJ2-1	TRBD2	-	CASSLGRLAGNEQFF	TGTGCCAGCAGCTTAGGTCGGCTAGCGGGGAATGAGCAGTTCTTC
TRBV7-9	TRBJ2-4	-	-	CASSSPGAATRDKNIQYF	TGTGCCAGCAGCTCGCCTGGAGCTGCGACGAGGGACAAAAACATTCAGTACTTC
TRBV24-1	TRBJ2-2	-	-	CATSDSKELFF	TGTGCCACCAGTGATTCCAAGGAGCTGTTTTTT
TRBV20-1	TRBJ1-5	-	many	CSARSGATGVNQPQHF	TGCAGTGCTAGATCGGGTGCGACGGGCGTCAATCAGCCCCAGCATTTT
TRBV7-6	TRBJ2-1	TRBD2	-	CASSLVSSGGPHEQFF	TGTGCCAGCAGCTTAGTATCCAGCGGGGGGCCCCATGAGCAGTTCTTC
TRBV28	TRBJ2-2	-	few	CASSLVRTVNTGELFF	TGTGCCAGCAGTTTAGTAAGGACAGTTAACACCGGGGAGCTGTTTTTT
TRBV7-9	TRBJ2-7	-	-	CSEDEQYF	TGCTCGGAGGACGAGCAGTACTTC
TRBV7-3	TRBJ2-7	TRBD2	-	CASSLSGSGDEQYF	TGTGCCAGCAGCTTAAGCGGGAGTGGGGACGAGCAGTACTTC
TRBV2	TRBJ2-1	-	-	CASSQASVEQFF	TGTGCCAGCAGTCAAGCCTCGGTTGAGCAGTTCTTC
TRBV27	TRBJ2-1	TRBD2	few	CASSPLAGGPDEQFF	TGTGCCAGCAGTCCATTAGCGGGAGGGCCCGATGAGCAGTTCTTC
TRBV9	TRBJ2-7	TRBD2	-	CASSVNVGTSSRYEQYF	TGTGCCAGCAGCGTAAACGTCGGGACTAGCAGCCGCTACGAGCAGTACTTC
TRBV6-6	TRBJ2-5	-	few	CASSYPQGLQETQYF	TGTGCCAGCAGTTACCCGCAGGGGCTCCAAGAGACCCAGTACTTC
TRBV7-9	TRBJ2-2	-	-	CASRRRGSSTGELFF	TGTGCCAGCAGGCGCCGGGGGAGCTCGACCGGGGAGCTGTTTTTT
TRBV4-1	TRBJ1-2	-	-	CASSQPREDGYTF	TGCGCCAGCAGCCAACCTCGCGAGGATGGCTACACCTTC
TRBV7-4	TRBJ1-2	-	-	CASSLSPGRLYGYTF	TGTGCCAGCAGCTTATCTCCGGGACGGCTCTATGGCTACACCTTC
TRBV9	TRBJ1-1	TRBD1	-	CASSPPGTGMGEAFF	TGTGCCAGCAGCCCGCCCGGGACAGGGATGGGCGAAGCTTTCTTT
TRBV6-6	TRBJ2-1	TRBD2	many	CASSLAGGVDEQFF	TGTGCCAGCAGTCTAGCGGGGGGGGTGGATGAGCAGTTCTTC
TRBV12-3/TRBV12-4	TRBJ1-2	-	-	CASSPDRHNYGYTF	TGTGCCAGCAGTCCCGACAGGCATAACTATGGCTACACCTTC
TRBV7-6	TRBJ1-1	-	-	CASSWAKDTEAFF	TGTGCCAGCAGTTGGGCAAAAGACACTGAAGCTTTCTTT
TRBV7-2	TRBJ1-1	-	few	CASRLTALRVLNTEAFF	TGTGCCAGCAGATTGACGGCACTCAGGGTCTTGAACACTGAAGCTTTCTTT
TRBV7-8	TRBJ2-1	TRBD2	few	CASSPGLAGSYNEQFF	TGTGCCAGCAGCCCCGGACTAGCGGGGTCCTACAATGAGCAGTTCTTC
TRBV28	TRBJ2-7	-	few	CASSFTYEQYF	TGTGCCAGCAGTTTCACCTACGAGCAGTACTTC
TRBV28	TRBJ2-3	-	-	CASSPLSRDKDTQYF	TGTGCCAGCAGTCCCCTGAGTAGGGATAAGGATACGCAGTATTTT
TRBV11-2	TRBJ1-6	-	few	CASSLVFRVVRSYNSPLHF	TGTGCCAGCAGCTTAGTCTTCAGGGTGGTTAGGTCCTATAATTCACCCCTCCACTTT
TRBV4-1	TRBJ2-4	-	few	CASSQERTEAKNIQYF	TGCGCCAGCAGCCAAGAAAGGACCGAAGCCAAAAACATTCAGTACTTC
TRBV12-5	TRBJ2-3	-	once	CASGLVVLNTQYF	TGTGCTAGTGGTTTGGTCGTACTAAATACGCAGTATTTT
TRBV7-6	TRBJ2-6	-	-	CASSPRRGRHSRANVLTF	TGTGCCAGCAGCCCCCGGAGGGGACGGCACTCTAGGGCCAACGTCCTGACTTTC
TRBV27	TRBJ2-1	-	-	CASRPTGYNEQFF	TGTGCCAGCAGACCCACAGGGTACAATGAGCAGTTCTTC
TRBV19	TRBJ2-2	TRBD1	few	CASSMDRQLPGELFF	TGTGCCAGTAGTATGGACAGGCAATTGCCCGGGGAGCTGTTTTTT
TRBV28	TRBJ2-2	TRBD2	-	CASRTSGANTGELFF	TGTGCCAGCAGGACTAGCGGGGCGAACACCGGGGAGCTGTTTTTT
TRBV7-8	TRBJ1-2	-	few	CASSLGGEGYTF	TGTGCCAGCAGCTTAGGAGGGGAAGGCTACACCTTC
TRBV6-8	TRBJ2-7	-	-	CASSSGGYTYEQYF	TGTGCCAGCAGTTCTGGCGGGTACACATACGAGCAGTACTTC
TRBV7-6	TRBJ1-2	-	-	CASSLGQLLYGYTF	TGTGCCAGCAGCTTAGGGCAGTTGCTCTATGGCTACACCTTC
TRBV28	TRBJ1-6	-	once	CASSISGDSPLHF	TGTGCCAGCAGTATCTCAGGGGATTCACCCCTCCACTTT
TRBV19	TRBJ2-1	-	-	CASSIGATYNEQFF	TGTGCCAGTAGTATAGGGGCCACGTACAATGAGCAGTTCTTC
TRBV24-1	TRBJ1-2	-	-	CATSDRQQLNYGYTF	TGTGCCACCAGTGACCGACAGCAACTCAACTATGGCTACACCTTC
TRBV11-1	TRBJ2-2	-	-	CASSFGATNTGELFF	TGTGCCAGCAGCTTCGGGGCGACGAACACCGGGGAGCTGTTTTTT
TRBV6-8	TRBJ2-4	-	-	CASSSGSRVVLSVAKNIQYF	TGTGCCAGCAGTAGCGGTAGTAGGGTCGTACTAAGCGTCGCCAAAAACATTCAGTACTTC
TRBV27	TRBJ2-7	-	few	CASSLSKGTYEQYF	TGTGCCAGCAGTTTATCGAAGGGCACCTACGAGCAGTACTTC
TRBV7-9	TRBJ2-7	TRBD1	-	CASSHRDRGYEQYF	TGTGCCAGCAGCCATAGGGACAGGGGGTACGAGCAGTACTTC
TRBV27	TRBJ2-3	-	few	CASSAFQKITDTQYF	TGTGCCAGCAGTGCCTTCCAGAAGATCACAGATACGCAGTATTTT
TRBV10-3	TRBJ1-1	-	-	CAISERDTLPRTEAFF	TGTGCCATCAGTGAGAGGGACACCCTCCCCAGAACTGAAGCTTTCTTT
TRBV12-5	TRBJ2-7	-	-	CASGLGPYEQYF	TGTGCTAGTGGTTTGGGCCCCTACGAGCAGTACTTC
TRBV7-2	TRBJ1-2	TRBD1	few	CASSLVLDRGIDYGYTF	TGTGCCAGCAGCTTGGTTCTAGACAGGGGAATAGATTATGGCTACACCTTC
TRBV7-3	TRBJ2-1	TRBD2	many	CASSLSGLASYNEQFF	TGTGCCAGCAGCTTAAGCGGACTAGCGAGCTACAATGAGCAGTTCTTC
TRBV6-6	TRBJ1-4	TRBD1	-	CASSSGTGYEKLFF	TGTGCCAGCAGTTCCGGGACAGGGTATGAAAAACTGTTTTTT
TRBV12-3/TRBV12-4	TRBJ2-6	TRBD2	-	CASSSSSGTSGSSSSGANVLTF	TGTGCCAGCAGTTCCTCATCCGGGACTAGCGGGAGTTCAAGCTCTGGGGCCAACGTCCTGACTTTC
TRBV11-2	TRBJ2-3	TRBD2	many	CASSLDPVGAGSTDTQYF	TGTGCCAGCAGCTTAGACCCAGTTGGAGCGGGGAGCACAGATACGCAGTATTTT
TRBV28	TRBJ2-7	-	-	CASSLWRPEAYEQYF	TGTGCCAGCAGTTTATGGAGGCCGGAAGCCTACGAGCAGTACTTC